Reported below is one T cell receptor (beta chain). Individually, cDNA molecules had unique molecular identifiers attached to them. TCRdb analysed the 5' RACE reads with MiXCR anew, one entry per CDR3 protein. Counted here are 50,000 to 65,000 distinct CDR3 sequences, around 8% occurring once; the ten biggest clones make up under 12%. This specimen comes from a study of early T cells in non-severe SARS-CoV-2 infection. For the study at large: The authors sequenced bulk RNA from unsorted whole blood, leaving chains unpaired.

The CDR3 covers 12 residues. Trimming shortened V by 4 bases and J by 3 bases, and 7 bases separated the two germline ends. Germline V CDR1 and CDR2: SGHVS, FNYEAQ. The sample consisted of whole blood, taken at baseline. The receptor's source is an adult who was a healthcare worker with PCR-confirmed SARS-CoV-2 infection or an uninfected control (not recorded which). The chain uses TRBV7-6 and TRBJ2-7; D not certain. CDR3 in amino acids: CASSSPSYEQYF. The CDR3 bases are TGTGCCAGCAGCTCGCCGAGCTACGAGCAGTACTTC.